Listed below are T cell receptor beta chains from one sample, sequenced in a study of brain T cells in children with intractable seizures. Repertoires were generated with immunoSEQ multiplex PCR, while TCRdb's copy carries only in-frame clones and drops some. The repertoire holds roughly 80,000 clones, approximately 94% seen once, with over 1.5% in the top ten. The sample consisted of peripheral blood, taken at surgery. These receptors originate from a boy under two years old with tuberous sclerosis and intractable seizures. CDR3s include the opening cysteine and the closing phenylalanine or tryptophan. D genes are given only for firm matches. Size is omitted from some rows. Given values are once, few, many or a class for expanded clones.

d_gene	v_gene	len	abundance	j_gene	CDR3nt	CDR3aa
-	TRBV19	14	-	TRBJ2-7	TGTGCCAGTAGTAATTACAGGGAAAGTTACGAGCAGTACTTC	CASSNYRESYEQYF
-	TRBV19	17	few	TRBJ1-5	TGTGCCAGTAGTAACCCCCGGATAGGGCTCTCCAATCAGCCCCAGCATTTT	CASSNPRIGLSNQPQHF
-	TRBV11-2	15	-	TRBJ1-6	TGTGCCAGCAGCCCACGGGGACAATATAATTCACCCCTCCACTTT	CASSPRGQYNSPLHF
-	TRBV30	12	-	TRBJ1-1	TGTGCCTGGAGTGTACGGGGGACTGAAGCTTTCTTT	CAWSVRGTEAFF
-	TRBV6-2/TRBV6-3	17	-	TRBJ1-2	TGTGCCAGCAGTTACCAACCCGATCCTAACGCGTACTATGGCTACACCTTC	CASSYQPDPNAYYGYTF
-	TRBV5-1	15	-	TRBJ2-7	TGCGCCAGCAGCCCCCAAGAAGGAGGCTACTACGAGCAGTACTTC	CASSPQEGGYYEQYF
-	TRBV7-3	13	-	TRBJ1-1	TGTGCCAGCAGCTTAGAGCGGGGCACTGAAGCTTTCTTT	CASSLERGTEAFF
-	TRBV13	12	-	TRBJ2-3	TGTGCCAGCAGCTTTGCCTCGGGAGAGCAGTATTTT	CASSFASGEQYF
-	TRBV5-5	17	-	TRBJ1-1	TGTGCCAGCAGCTTGAGACGGGGAGGTGGACGAACAACTGAAGCTTTCTTT	CASSLRRGGGRTTEAFF
-	TRBV3-1/TRBV3-2	14	-	TRBJ1-3	TGTGCCAGCTCCGGACGGGATTCTGGAAACACCATATATTTT	CASSGRDSGNTIYF
-	TRBV7-9	12	-	TRBJ1-5	TGTGCCAGCAGCTCTATCGGGCAGCCCCAGCATTTT	CASSSIGQPQHF
TRBD2	TRBV14	18	-	TRBJ2-1	TGTGCCAGCAGCCAAGCCTTATTCGAACTAGCGGGTTACAATGAGCAGTTCTTC	CASSQALFELAGYNEQFF
-	TRBV19	18	-	TRBJ1-5	TGTGCCAGTAGTATAGATAGTATTTCGGTGGATAGCAATCAGCCCCAGCATTTT	CASSIDSISVDSNQPQHF
TRBD1	TRBV5-5	14	-	TRBJ1-2	TGTGCCAGCAGCCCTCCGGACAGGGACTATGGCTACACCTTC	CASSPPDRDYGYTF
-	TRBV9	18	-	TRBJ2-1	TGTGCCAGCAGTAAAAAACCCCGGGCGAAGAGCTCCTACAATGAGCAGTTCTTC	CASSKKPRAKSSYNEQFF
-	TRBV5-1	16	-	TRBJ2-5	TGCGCCAGCAGAACCGGACTCTACGCCGTCCAAGAGACCCAGTACTTC	CASRTGLYAVQETQYF
-	TRBV19	14	-	TRBJ2-5	TGTGCCAGTAGTATGGGCAACTACCAAGAGACCCAGTACTTC	CASSMGNYQETQYF
TRBD2	TRBV19	14	once	TRBJ2-1	TGTGCCAGTAGTGTTAGCGGGAGTATAGGTGAGCAGTTCTTC	CASSVSGSIGEQFF
-	TRBV5-6	15	-	TRBJ2-6	TGTGCCAGCAGCTTGGGTCCACCTGGGGCCAACGTCCTGACTTTC	CASSLGPPGANVLTF
-	TRBV25-1	16	-	TRBJ1-1	TGTGCCAGCAGTGAAGGTTTAGGACTAATGAACACTGAAGCTTTCTTT	CASSEGLGLMNTEAFF
-	TRBV6-2/TRBV6-3	15	-	TRBJ2-7	TGTGCCAGCAGTTACGATGGGGGGCCCTCCTACGAGCAGTACTTC	CASSYDGGPSYEQYF
-	TRBV5-1	15	-	TRBJ2-3	TGCGCCAGCAGCTTGGCGGAAACTAGCACAGATACGCAGTATTTT	CASSLAETSTDTQYF
TRBD2	TRBV11-2	16	once	TRBJ2-7	TGTGCCAGCAGCTTAACGCGGATAGCGGGCTCCTACGAGCAGTACTTC	CASSLTRIAGSYEQYF
-	TRBV30	11	-	TRBJ1-2	TGTGCCTGGAGTGTTGGAAGTGGCTACACCTTC	CAWSVGSGYTF
-	TRBV19	16	-	TRBJ2-1	TGTGCCAGTAGTCAGGGCAGCTATAGCTCCTACAATGAGCAGTTCTTC	CASSQGSYSSYNEQFF
TRBD1	TRBV5-1	12	-	TRBJ1-2	TGCGCCAGCAGCCGGACAGGGTATGGCTACACCTTC	CASSRTGYGYTF
-	TRBV7-6	17	-	TRBJ2-1	TGTGCCAGCAGCTTAGATGGTGGGAAGAGGAAAAACAATGAGCAGTTCTTC	CASSLDGGKRKNNEQFF
-	TRBV30	14	-	TRBJ2-7	TGTGCCTGGAGTGTAAACAGGTTTAGCCACGAGCAGTACTTC	CAWSVNRFSHEQYF
-	TRBV4-2	14	-	TRBJ2-7	TGTGCCAGCAGCCCCGGTTTGGGGTCCTACGAGCAGTACTTC	CASSPGLGSYEQYF
-	TRBV7-7	15	-	TRBJ2-2	TGTGCTAGCAGCCTCCTCGGGCCAAACACCGGGGAGCTGTTTTTT	CASSLLGPNTGELFF
-	TRBV6-1	15	once	TRBJ1-5	TGTGCCAGCAGTGAAGTTGGCGGTAGCAATCAGCCCCAGCATTTT	CASSEVGGSNQPQHF
TRBD2	TRBV7-9	16	-	TRBJ2-3	TGTGCCAGCAGCTTAGCGCGACTAGCTGAGACAGATACGCAGTATTTT	CASSLARLAETDTQYF